The source of this T cell receptor (beta chain) is a study of T cells after posttransplantation cyclophosphamide. Study-wide findings and caveats: After PTCy, TRB diversity resembled that of CNI/methotrexate controls. Tissue-infiltrating T cells from skin or gut overlapped little with blood T cells. Later post-transplant blood repertoires were often dominated by donor CD8+ memory clones.

J was trimmed by 6 bases and V by 5 bases; bases with no gene match: 8. There are 14 residues in the CDR3. In germline, CDR1 is SEHNR, CDR2 FQNEAQ (reference sequence). A marrow graft followed busulfan-fludarabine conditioning, with cyclophosphamide on days +3 and +4. The assay was immunoSEQ multiplex PCR, and TCRdb's table has in-frame clones only and misses some. The table shows several thousand clones, with about 80% occurring only once. This clone showed up just a few times. Its matching antigen is unknown. The sequence derives from a male patient in his fifties who received an allogeneic stem cell transplant from a related donor and was CMV-positive. Some of the T cells may derive from the graft donor. This chain links TRBV7-9 with TRBJ2-3, with 7 bases lining up with TRBD2. Material: PBMCs, obtained after allogeneic stem cell transplant with posttransplant cyclophosphamide. CDR3 amino acids: CASSLGRAKDTQYF. Written as DNA, the CDR3 is TGTGCCAGCAGCCTGGGGAGGGCCAAGGATACGCAGTATTTT.